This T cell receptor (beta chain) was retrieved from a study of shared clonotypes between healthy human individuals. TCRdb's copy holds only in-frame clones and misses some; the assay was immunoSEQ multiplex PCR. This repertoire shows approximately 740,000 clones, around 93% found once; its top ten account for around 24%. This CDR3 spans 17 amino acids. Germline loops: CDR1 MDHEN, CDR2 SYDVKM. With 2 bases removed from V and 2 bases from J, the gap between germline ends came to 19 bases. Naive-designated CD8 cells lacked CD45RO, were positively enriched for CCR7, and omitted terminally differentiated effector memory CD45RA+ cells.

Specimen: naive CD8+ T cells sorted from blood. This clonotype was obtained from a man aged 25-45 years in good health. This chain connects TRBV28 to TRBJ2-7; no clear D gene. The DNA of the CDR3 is TGTGCCAGCAGTTTAGGGTTGCGGTACCAACCTACCTACGAGCAGTACTTC. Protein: CASSLGLRYQPTYEQYF.